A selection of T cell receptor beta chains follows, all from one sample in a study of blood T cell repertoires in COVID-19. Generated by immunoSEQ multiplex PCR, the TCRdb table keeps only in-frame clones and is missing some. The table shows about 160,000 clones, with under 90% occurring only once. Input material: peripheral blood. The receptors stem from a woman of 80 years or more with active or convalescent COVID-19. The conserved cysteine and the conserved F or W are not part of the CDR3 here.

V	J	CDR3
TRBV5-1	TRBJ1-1	ASSPFGDRAAEAF
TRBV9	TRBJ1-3	ASSARGYPGNTIY
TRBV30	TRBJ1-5	AWSNRGDQPQH
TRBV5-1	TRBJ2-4	ASSYGLGGDIQY
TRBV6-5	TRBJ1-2	ASRPDTFGYGYT
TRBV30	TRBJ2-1	AWSEIPGVNNEQF
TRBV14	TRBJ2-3	ASSQGFFGSTDTQY
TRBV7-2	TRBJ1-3	ASSLEGTDFSGNTIY
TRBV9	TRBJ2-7	ASSVVSGSYEQY
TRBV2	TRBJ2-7	ASSPRDKGSYEQY
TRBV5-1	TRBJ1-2	ASSSSGTGAYGYT
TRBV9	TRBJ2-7	ASSAESRVASYEQY
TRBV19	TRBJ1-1	ASNSPQGATEAF
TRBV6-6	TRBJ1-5	ASRSGQGNSNQPQH
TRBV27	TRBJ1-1	ASSLSRGAEAF
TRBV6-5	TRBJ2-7	ASSLQGTYEQY
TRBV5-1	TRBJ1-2	ASSLASTGYGYT
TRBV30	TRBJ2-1	AWKKRGSSSYNEQF
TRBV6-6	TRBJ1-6	ASSYIQGFSPLH
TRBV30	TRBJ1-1	ACTLTTEAF
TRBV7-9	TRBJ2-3	ASSLEYRQGAWTDTQY
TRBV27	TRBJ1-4	ASRIDSNEKLF
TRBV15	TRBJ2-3	ATSRESPDYRGADTQY
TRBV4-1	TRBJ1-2	ASSQLTGNYGYT
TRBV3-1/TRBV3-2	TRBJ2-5	ASSQPLAGVETQY
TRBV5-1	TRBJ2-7	ASSPDRSEQY
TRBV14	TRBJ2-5	ASSWGLVETQY
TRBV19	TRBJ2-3	ASSTGLAGKY
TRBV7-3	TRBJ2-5	ASGEPGGETQY
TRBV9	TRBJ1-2	ASSATGVSNYGYT
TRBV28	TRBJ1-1	ASTLLGQGFTEAF